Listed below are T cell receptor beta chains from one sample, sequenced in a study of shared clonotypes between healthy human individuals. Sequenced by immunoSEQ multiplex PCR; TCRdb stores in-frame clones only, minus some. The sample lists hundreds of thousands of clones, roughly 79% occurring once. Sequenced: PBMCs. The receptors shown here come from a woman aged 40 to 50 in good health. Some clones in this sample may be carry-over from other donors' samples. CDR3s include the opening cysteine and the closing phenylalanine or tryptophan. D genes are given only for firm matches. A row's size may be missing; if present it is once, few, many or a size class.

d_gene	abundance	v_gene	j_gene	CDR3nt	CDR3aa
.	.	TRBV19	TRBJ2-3	TGTGCCAGTAGCATTGGACGGCTAGATACGCAGTATTTT	CASSIGRLDTQYF
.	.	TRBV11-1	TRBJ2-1	TGTGCCAGCAGCACCCGGTGGGGGTACAATGAGCAGTTCTTC	CASSTRWGYNEQFF
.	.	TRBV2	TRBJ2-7	TGTGCCAGCAGTGAGGGCTACGAGCAGTACTTC	CASSEGYEQYF
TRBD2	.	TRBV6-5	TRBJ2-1	TGTGCCAGCTCAGAAGCGGGGGTTAGGGTGTTCTTC	CASSEAGVRVFF
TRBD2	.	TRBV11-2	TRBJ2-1	TGTGCCAGCAGCTCAACCAGCGGGAGGCCTAGGAATGAGCAGTTCTTC	CASSSTSGRPRNEQFF
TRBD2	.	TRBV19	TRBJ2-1	TGTGCCAGTAGTATGAGGATGCGGGAGGTGCGATTCTTC	CASSMRMREVRFF
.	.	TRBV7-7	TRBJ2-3	TGTGCTAGCAGCTTCGGTCCCCAAGATACGCAGTATTTT	CASSFGPQDTQYF
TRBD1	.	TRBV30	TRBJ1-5	TGTGCCTGGAGTCGGGACAGGGGGACTCAGCCCCAGCATTTT	CAWSRDRGTQPQHF
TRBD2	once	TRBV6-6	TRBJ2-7	TGTGCCAGCGGCTCAGCGGGAGCCGTTCTTGAGCAGTACTTC	CASGSAGAVLEQYF
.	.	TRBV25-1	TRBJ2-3	TGTGCCAGCAGTGCTGGAACCTCCCGTGGAGATACGCAGTATTTT	CASSAGTSRGDTQYF
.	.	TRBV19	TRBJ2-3	TGTGCCAGTAGTGGCCAGTTATTTACAGATACGCAGTATTTT	CASSGQLFTDTQYF
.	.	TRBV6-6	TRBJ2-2	TGTGCCAGCAGTTACTCGGGGACAAGGAACACCGGGGAGCTGTTTTTT	CASSYSGTRNTGELFF
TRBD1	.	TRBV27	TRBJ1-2	TGTGCCAGCAGCCCCACAGGGGGCTATGGCTACACCTTC	CASSPTGGYGYTF
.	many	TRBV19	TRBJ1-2	TGTGCCAGTAGTATGGTGGAGTATGGCTACACCTTC	CASSMVEYGYTF
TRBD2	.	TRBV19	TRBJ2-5	TGTGCCAGTTACTTTGGACTAGCGGGAGTTGTGGAGACCCAGTACTTC	CASYFGLAGVVETQYF
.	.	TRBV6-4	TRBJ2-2	TGTGCCAGCAGTGAGGAAGGGGGCACCGGGGAGCTGTTTTTT	CASSEEGGTGELFF
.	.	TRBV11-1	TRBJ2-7	TGTGCCAGCAGCACCCAAGGGGGTCTCTCCTACGAGCAGTACTTC	CASSTQGGLSYEQYF
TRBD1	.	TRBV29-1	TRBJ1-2	TGCAGCGTCACAGGGGGCGCAGACTATGGCTACACCTTC	CSVTGGADYGYTF
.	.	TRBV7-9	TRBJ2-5	TGTGCCGGAGGGGACTTTGGGACTTACCAAGAGACCCAGTACTTC	CAGGDFGTYQETQYF
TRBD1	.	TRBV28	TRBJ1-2	TGTGCCAGCAGCTCCCGGGACAGGGCTATCTATGGCTACACCTTC	CASSSRDRAIYGYTF
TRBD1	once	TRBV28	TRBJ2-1	TGTGCCAGCAGTTTTCAGGGGGTCAATGAGCAGTTCTTC	CASSFQGVNEQFF
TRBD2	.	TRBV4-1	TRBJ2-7	TGCGCCAGCAGCCAAGTTCCCAGTCGGGAGGGCCGCTACGAGCAGTACTTC	CASSQVPSREGRYEQYF